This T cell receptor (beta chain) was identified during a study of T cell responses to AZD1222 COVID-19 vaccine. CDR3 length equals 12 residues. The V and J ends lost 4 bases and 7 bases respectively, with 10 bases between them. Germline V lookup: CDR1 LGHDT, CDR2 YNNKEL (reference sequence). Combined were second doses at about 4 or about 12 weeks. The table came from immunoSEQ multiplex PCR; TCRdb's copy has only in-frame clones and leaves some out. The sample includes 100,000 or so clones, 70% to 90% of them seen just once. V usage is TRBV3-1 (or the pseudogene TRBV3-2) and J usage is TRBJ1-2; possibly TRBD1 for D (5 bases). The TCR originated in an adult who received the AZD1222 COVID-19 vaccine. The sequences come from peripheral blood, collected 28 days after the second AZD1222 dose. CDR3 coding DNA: TGTGCCAGCAGCCTCAGCGGGGGTGGCTACACCTTC. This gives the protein CASSLSGGGYTF.